Listed here are 5 T cell receptor beta chains from one sample, sequenced in a study of blood T cell repertoires in COVID-19. The data were produced by immunoSEQ multiplex PCR, yet TCRdb's version contains in-frame clones alone and is incomplete. Of about 150,000 clones in the sample, roughly 88% were seen once. The sample consisted of PBMCs or T cells enriched from blood (not recorded which). The receptors were gathered from a man aged 45-65 years who had recovered from COVID-19.

This clone was observed a handful of times. This chain connects TRBV7-2 to TRBJ1-2; 9 nucleotides line up with TRBD1. This CDR3 has 15 residues. Germline V gene sequence: CDR1 SGHTA, CDR2 FQGNSA. Trimming took 6 bases from V and 6 from J; bases not matched to a gene: 11. CDR3 in DNA: TGTGCCAGCAGTCTTACCGGGACAGGGAGCGATGGCTACACCTTC. Amino acids: CASSLTGTGSDGYTF.

This sequence joins TRBV28 and TRBJ2-5, with a weak D call TRBD2 (5 bases). The CDR3 contains 15 residues. CDR1 and CDR2 from the germline V gene are MDHEN and SYDVKM. V dropped 1 base and J dropped 4 bases, with 13 bases sitting between them. The CDR3 sequence: CASSLSPGDRETQYF. The CDR3 DNA follows: TGTGCCAGCAGTTTATCCCCCGGGGATCGAGAGACCCAGTACTTC.

J is TRBJ1-1 and V is TRBV9, with a possible D match to TRBD1 (5 bases). Germline assignment: CDR1 SGDLS and CDR2 YYNGEE. The CDR3 runs 14 residues. Between the trimmed V and J ends, which lost 4 bases and 1 base, there was a span of 11 bases. CDR3 loop: CASSSLRGNTEAFF. CDR3 nucleotide sequence: TGTGCCAGCAGCTCTCTTAGGGGGAACACTGAAGCTTTCTTT.

The sample holds one count of this clone. J is TRBJ1-5 and V is TRBV4-1; a possible D gene is TRBD1 (5 bases). In germline, CDR1 is MGHRA, CDR2 YSYEKL. V lost 1 base and J 6 bases, leaving 16 bases between the germline ends. The CDR3 contains 16 residues. The CDR3 coding sequence is TGCGCCAGCAGCCAAGCGGGCAGGGCGTCAGGTCAGCCCCAGCATTTT. Translating gives CASSQAGRASGQPQHF.

This rearrangement joins TRBV6-2 or TRBV6-3 to TRBJ2-7; perhaps TRBD1 as D (5 bases). Germline values: CDR1 MNHEY, CDR2 SVGEGT. V was pared by 2 bases and J by 2 bases, with 7 bases between. The length of the CDR3 is 13 residues. CDR3: CASSYGRAYEQYF. CDR3 bases: TGTGCCAGCAGTTACGGCAGGGCCTACGAGCAGTACTTC.